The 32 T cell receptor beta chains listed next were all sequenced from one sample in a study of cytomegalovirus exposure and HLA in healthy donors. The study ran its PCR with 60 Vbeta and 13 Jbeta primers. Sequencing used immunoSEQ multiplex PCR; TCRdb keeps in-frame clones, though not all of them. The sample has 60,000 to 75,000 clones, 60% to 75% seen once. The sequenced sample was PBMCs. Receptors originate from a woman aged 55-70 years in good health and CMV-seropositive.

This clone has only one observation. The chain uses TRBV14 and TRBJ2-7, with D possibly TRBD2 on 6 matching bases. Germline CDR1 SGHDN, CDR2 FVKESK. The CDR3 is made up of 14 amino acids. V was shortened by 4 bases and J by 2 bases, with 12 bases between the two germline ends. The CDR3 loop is CASSPQTSPYEQYF. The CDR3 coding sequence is TGTGCCAGCAGCCCCCAGACTAGTCCCTACGAGCAGTACTTC.

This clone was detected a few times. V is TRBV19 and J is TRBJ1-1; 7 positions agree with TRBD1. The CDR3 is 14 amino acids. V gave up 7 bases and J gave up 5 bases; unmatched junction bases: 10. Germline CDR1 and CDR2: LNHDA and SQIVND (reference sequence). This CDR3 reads CASNSPTGRTEAFF. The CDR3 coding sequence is TGTGCCAGTAATTCCCCGACAGGGAGGACTGAAGCTTTCTTT.

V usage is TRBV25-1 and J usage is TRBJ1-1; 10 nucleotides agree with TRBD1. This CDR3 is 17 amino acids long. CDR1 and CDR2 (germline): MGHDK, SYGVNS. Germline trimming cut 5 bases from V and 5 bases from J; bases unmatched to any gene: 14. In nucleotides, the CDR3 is TGTGCCAGCAGTAACCGACAGGGGGCTGGATTAAGGACTGAAGCTTTCTTT. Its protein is CASSNRQGAGLRTEAFF.

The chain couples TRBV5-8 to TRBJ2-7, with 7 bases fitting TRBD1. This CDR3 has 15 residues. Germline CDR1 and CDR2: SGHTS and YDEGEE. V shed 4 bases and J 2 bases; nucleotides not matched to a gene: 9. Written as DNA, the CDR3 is TGTGCCAGCAGCCCGGGGACAGCCAATACCTACGAGCAGTACTTC. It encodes CASSPGTANTYEQYF.

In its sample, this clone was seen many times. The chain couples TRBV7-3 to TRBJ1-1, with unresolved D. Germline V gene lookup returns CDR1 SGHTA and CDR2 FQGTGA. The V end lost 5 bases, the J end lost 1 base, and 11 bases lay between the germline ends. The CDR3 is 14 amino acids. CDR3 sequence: CASSPGPGNTEAFF. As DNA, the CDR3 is TGTGCCAGCAGCCCCGGTCCCGGGAACACTGAAGCTTTCTTT.

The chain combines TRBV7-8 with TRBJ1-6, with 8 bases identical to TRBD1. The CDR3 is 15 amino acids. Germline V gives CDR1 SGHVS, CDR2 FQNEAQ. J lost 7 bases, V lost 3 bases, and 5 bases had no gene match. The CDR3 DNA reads TGTGCCAGCAGCTTGAGGACAGGGCCGAATTCACCCCTCCACTTT. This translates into CASSLRTGPNSPLHF.

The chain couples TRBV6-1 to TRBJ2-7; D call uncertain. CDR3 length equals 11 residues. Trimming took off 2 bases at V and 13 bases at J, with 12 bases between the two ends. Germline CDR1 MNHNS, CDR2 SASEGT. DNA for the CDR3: TGTGCCAGCAGTGAATTTCGTCCAGGCTACTTC. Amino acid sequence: CASSEFRPGYF.

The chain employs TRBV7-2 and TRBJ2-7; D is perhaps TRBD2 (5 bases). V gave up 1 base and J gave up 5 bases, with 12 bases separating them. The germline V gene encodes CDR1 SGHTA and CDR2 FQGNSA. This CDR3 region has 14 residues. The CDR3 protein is CASSLGPGSHEQYF. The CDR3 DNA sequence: TGTGCCAGCAGCTTAGGGCCGGGGTCCCACGAGCAGTACTTC.

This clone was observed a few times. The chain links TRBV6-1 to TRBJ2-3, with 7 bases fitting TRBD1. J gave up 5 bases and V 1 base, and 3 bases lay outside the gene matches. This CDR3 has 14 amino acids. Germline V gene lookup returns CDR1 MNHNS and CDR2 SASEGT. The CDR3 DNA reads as TGTGCCAGCAGTGAAGGGGACAGCCGAGATACGCAGTATTTT. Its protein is CASSEGDSRDTQYF.

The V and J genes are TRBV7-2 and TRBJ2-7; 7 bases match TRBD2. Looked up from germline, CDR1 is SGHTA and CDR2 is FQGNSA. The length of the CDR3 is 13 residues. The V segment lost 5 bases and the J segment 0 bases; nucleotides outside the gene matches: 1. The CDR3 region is CASSRDYSYEQYF. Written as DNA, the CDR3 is TGTGCCAGCAGCCGGGACTACTCCTACGAGCAGTACTTC.

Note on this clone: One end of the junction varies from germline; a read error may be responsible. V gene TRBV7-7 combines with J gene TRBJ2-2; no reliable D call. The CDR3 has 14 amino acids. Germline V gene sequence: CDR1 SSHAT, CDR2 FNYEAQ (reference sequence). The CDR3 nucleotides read TGTGCTAGCAGCCCGAGCACGAACACCGGGGAGCTGTTTTTT. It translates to CASSPSTNTGELFF. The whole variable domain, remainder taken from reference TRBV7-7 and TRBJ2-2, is GAGVSQSPRYKVTKRGQDVTLRCDPISSHATLYWYQQALGQGPEFLTYFNYEAQPDKSGLPSDRFSAERPEGSISTLTIQRTEQRDSAMYRCASSPSTNTGELFFGEGSRLTVL.

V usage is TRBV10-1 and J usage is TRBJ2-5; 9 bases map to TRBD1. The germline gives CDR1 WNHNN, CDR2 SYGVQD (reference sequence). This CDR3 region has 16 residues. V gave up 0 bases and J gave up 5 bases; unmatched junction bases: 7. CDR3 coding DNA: TGCGCCAGCAGTGAGTCGAAGGGGACAGGGTATGAGACCCAGTACTTC. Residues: CASSESKGTGYETQYF.

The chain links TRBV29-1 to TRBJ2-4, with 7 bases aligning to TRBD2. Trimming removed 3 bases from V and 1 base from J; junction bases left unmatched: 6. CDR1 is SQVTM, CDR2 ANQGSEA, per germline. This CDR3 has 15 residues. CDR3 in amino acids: CSVDSGSGAKNIQYF. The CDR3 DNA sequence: TGCAGCGTTGATAGCGGGTCCGGGGCCAAAAACATTCAGTACTTC.

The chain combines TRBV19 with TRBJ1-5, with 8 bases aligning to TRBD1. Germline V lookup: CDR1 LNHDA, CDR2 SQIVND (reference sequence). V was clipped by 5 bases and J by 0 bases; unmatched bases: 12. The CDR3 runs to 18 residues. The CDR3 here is CASSPQGGQVYSNQPQHF. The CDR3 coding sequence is TGTGCCAGTAGTCCCCAGGGGGGACAGGTCTATAGCAATCAGCCCCAGCATTTT. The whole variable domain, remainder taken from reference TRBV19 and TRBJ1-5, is DGGITQSPKYLFRKEGQNVTLSCEQNLNHDAMYWYRQDPGQGLRLIYYSQIVNDFQKGDIAEGYSVSREKKESFPLTVTSAQKNPTAFYLCASSPQGGQVYSNQPQHFGDGTRLSIL.

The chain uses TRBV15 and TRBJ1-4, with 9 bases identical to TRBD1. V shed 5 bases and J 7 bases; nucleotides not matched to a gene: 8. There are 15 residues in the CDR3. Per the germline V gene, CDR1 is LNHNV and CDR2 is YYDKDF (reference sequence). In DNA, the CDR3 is TGTGCCACCAGCGCCTCCGGGACAGGGTTTGAAAAACTGTTTTTT. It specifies CATSASGTGFEKLFF. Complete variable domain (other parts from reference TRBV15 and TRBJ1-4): DAMVIQNPRYQVTQFGKPVTLSCSQTLNHNVMYWYQQKSSQAPKLLFHYYDKDFNNEADTPDNFQSRRPNTSFCFLDIRSPGLGDTAMYLCATSASGTGFEKLFFGSGTQLSVL.

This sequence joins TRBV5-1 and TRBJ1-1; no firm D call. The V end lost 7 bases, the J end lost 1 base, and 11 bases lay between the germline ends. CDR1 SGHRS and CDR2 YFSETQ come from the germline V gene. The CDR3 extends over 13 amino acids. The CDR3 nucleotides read TGCGCCAGCGGCGACTTGGGGAACACTGAAGCTTTCTTT. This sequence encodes CASGDLGNTEAFF.

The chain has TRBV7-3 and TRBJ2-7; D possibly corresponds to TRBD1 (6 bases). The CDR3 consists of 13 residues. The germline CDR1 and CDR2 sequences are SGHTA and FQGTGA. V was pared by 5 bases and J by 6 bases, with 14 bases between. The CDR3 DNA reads TGTGCCAGCAGCCTGGAGACAGGCGCCGAGCAGTACTTC. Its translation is CASSLETGAEQYF.

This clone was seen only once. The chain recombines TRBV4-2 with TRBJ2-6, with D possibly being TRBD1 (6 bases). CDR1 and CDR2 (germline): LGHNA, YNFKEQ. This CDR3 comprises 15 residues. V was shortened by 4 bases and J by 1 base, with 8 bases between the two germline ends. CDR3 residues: CASSLGQSGANVLTF. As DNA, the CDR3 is TGTGCCAGCAGCCTTGGACAGTCTGGGGCCAACGTCCTGACTTTC.

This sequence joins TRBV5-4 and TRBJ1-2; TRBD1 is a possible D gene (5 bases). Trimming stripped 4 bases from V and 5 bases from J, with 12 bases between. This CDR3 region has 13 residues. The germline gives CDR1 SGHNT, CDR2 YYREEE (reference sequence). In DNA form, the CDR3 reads TGTGCCAGCAGCGCTCAGGGTGGATATGGCTACACCTTC. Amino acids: CASSAQGGYGYTF.

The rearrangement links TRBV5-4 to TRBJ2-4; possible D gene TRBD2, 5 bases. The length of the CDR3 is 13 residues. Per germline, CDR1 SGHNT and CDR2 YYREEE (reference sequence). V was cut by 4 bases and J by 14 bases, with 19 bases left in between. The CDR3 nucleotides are TGTGCCAGCAGCCCATCCGGGGTTGGGGTCAAGTACTTC. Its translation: CASSPSGVGVKYF.

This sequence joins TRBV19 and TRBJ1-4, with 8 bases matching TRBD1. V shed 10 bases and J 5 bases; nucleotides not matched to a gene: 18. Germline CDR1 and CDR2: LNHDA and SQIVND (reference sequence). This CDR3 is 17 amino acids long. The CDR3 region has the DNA TGTGCCACCCGCCCGGGCGGAGGGACAGGTAGAAATGAAAAACTGTTTTTT. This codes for CATRPGGGTGRNEKLFF.

This chain's CDR3 is CASSPRREGDYEQYF. As DNA, the CDR3 is TGTGCCAGCTCACCGAGGCGGGAGGGGGACTACGAGCAGTACTTC. The gene calls are TRBV18 and TRBJ2-7; the match to TRBD2 covers 9 bases. This CDR3 is built from 15 residues. CDR1 KGHSH and CDR2 LQKENI come from the germline V gene. V trimming: 3 bases; J trimming: 3 bases; junction bases outside the gene matches: 6.

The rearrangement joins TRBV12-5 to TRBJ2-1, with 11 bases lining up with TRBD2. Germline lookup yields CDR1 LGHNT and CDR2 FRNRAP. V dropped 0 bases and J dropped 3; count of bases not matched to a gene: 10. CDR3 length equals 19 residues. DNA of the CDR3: TGTGCTAGTGGTTTGGTACTAACTAGCGGGGGCCCGGGCTACAATGAGCAGTTCTTC. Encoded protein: CASGLVLTSGGPGYNEQFF.

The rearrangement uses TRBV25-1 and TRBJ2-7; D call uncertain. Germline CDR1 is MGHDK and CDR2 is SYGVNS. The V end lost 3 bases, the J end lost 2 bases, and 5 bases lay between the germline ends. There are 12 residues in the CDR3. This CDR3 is CASSEAPYEQYF. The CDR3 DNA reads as TGTGCCAGCAGTGAGGCCCCCTACGAGCAGTACTTC.

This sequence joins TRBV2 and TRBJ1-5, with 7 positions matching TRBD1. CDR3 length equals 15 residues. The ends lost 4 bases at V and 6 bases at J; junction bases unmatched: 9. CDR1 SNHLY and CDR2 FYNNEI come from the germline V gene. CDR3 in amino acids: CASSAGTARGQPQHF. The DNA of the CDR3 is TGTGCCAGCAGTGCCGGGACAGCGAGGGGTCAGCCCCAGCATTTT.

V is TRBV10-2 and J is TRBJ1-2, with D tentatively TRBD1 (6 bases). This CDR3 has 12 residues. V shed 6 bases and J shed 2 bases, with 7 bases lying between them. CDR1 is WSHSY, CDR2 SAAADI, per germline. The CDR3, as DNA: TGCGCCAGCAGGGACAGAAACTATGGCTACACCTTC. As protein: CASRDRNYGYTF.

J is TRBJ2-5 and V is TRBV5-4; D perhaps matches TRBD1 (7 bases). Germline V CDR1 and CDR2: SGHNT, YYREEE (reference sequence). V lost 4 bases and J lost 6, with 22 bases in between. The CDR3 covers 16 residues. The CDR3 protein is CASSPGRQGGQKTQYF. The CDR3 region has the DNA TGTGCCAGCAGCCCAGGGCGGCAGGGGGGTCAGAAGACCCAGTACTTC.

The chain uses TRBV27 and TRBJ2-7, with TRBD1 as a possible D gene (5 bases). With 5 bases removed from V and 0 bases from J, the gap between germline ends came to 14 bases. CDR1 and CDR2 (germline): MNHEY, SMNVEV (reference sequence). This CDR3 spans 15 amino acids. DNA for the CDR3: TGTGCCAGCAGTCTCGAGGTCGGACACTCCTACGAGCAGTACTTC. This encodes CASSLEVGHSYEQYF.

The CDR3, as DNA: TGTGCCAGCAGTGATGGCAGGGGGCTCAGCGGGGAGCTGTTTTTT. Protein product: CASSDGRGLSGELFF. V is TRBV25-1 and J is TRBJ2-2, with TRBD1 identical over 8 bases. This CDR3 comprises 15 residues. CDR1 MGHDK and CDR2 SYGVNS come from the germline V gene. V shed 3 bases and J 7 bases; nucleotides not matched to a gene: 7.

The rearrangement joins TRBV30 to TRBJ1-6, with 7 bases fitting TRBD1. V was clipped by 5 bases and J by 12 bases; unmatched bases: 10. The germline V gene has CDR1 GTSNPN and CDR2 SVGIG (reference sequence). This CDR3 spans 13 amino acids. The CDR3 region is CAWGDSPNGPLHF. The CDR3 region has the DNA TGTGCCTGGGGGGACAGCCCGAACGGACCCCTCCACTTT.

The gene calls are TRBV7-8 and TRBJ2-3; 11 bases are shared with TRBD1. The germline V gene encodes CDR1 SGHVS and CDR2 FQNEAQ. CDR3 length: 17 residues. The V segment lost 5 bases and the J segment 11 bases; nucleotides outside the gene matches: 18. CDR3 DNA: TGTGCCAGCAGCCCGCCCCTTAGGACAGGGGGCGCGGTAAGGCAGTATTTT. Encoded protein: CASSPPLRTGGAVRQYF.

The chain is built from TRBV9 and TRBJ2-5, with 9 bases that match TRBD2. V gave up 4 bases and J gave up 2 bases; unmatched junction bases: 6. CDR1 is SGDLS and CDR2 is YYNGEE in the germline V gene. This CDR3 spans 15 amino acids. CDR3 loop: CASSPRLAEQETQYF. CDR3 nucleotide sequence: TGTGCCAGCAGCCCGAGACTAGCGGAACAAGAGACCCAGTACTTC.